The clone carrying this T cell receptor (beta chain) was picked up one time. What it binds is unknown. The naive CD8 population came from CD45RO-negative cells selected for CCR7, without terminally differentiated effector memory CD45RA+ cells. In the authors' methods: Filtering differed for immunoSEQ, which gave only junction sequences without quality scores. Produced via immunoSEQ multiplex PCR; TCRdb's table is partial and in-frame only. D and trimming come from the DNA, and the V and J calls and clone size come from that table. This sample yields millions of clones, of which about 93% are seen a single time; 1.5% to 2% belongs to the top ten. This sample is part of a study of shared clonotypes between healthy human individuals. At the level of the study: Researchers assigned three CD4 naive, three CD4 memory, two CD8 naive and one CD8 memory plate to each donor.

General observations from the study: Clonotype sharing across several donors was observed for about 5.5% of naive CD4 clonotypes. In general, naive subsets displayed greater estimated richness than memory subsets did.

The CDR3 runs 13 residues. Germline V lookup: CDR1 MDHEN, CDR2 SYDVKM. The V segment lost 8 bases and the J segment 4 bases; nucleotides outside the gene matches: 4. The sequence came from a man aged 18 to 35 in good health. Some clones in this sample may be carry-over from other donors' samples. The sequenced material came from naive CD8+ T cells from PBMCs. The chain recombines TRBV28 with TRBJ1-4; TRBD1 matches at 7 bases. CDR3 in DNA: TGTGCCAGCGGGGGACAGTATAATGAAAAACTGTTTTTT. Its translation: CASGGQYNEKLFF.